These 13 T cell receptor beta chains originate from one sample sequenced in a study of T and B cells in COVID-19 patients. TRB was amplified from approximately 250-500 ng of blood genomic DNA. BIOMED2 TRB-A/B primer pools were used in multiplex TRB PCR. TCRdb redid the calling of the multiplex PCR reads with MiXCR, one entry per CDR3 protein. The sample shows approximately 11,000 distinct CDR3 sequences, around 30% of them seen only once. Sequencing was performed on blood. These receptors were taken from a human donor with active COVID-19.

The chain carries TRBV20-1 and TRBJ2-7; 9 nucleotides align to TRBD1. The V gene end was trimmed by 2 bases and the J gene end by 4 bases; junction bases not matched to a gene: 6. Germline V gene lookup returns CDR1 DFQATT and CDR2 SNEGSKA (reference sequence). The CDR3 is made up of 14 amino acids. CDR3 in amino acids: CSARLTGGWYEQYF. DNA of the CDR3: TGCAGTGCTAGACTTACAGGGGGCTGGTACGAGCAGTACTTC.

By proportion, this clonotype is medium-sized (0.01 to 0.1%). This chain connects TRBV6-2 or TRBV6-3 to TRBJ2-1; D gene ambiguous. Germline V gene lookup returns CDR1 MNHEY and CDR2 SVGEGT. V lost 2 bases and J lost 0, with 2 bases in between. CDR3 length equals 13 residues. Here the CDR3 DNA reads TGTGCCAGCAGTTACGTCTCCTACAATGAGCAGTTCTTC. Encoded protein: CASSYVSYNEQFF.

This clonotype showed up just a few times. The CDR3: CASSYSVILNTEAFF. DNA of the CDR3: TGTGCCAGCAGTTACTCAGTCATATTGAACACTGAAGCTTTCTTT. V and J are TRBV6-1 and TRBJ1-1; no definite D call. Germline CDR1 MNHNS, CDR2 SASEGT. Trimming removed 5 bases at V and 0 bases at J, with 13 bases between. The CDR3 is made up of 15 amino acids.

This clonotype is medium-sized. CDR3 loop: CASSYRTTYEQYF. Written as DNA, the CDR3 is TGTGCCAGCAGTTACAGGACCACCTACGAGCAGTACTTC. The rearrangement links TRBV6-5 to TRBJ2-7, with D unresolved. Germline CDR1 reads MNHEY; CDR2 reads SVGAGI. Trimming left V 2 bases short and J 2 bases short, with 7 bases between. The CDR3 totals 13 residues.

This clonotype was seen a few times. CDR3 DNA: TGTGCCAGTAGTTTATATGGACGAACCGGACGGGGCTACACCTTC. It is translated as CASSLYGRTGRGYTF. The gene calls are TRBV19 and TRBJ1-2; D call uncertain. The germline V gene encodes CDR1 LNHDA and CDR2 SQIVND (reference sequence). Between the trimmed V and J ends, which lost 5 bases and 8 bases, there was a span of 21 bases. The CDR3 is 15 amino acids.

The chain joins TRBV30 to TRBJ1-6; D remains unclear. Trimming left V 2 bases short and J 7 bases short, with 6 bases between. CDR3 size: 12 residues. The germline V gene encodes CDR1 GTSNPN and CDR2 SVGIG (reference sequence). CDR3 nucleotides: TGTGCCTGGAGTCCTGGAAATTCACCCCTCCACTTT. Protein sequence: CAWSPGNSPLHF.

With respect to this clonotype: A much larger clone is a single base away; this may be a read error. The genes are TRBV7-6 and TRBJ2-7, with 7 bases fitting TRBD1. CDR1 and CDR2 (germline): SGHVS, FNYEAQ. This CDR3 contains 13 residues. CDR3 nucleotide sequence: TGTGCCAGCGATAGACAGGGCGGCTACGAGCGGTACTTC. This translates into CASDRQGGYERYF. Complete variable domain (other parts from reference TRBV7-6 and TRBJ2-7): GAGVSQSPRYKVTKRGQDVALRCDPISGHVSLYWYRQALGQGPEFLTYFNYEAQQDKSGLPNDRFSAERPEGSISTLTIQRTEQRDSAMYRCASDRQGGYERYFGPGTRLTVT.

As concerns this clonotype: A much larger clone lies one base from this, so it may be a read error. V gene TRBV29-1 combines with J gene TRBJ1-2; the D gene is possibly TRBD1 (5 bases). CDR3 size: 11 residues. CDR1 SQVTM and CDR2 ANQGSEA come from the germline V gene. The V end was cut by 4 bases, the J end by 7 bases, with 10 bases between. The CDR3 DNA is TGCAGCGTTGTGCGGGGCTGTGGCTACACCTTC. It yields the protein CSVVRGCGYTF.

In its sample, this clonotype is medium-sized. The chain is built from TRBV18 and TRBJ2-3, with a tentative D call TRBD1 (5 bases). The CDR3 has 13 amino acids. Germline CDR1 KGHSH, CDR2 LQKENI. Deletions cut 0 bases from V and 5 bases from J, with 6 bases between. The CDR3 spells CASSPPGVDTQYF. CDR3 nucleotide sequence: TGTGCCAGCTCACCACCAGGGGTAGATACGCAGTATTTT.

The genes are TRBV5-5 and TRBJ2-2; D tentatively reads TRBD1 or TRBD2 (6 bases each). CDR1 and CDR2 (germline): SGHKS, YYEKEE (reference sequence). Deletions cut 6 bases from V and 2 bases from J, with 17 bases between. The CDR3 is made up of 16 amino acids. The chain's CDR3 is CASTLRGTFNTGELFF. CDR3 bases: TGTGCCAGCACGCTTAGGGGGACTTTTAACACCGGGGAGCTGTTTTTT.

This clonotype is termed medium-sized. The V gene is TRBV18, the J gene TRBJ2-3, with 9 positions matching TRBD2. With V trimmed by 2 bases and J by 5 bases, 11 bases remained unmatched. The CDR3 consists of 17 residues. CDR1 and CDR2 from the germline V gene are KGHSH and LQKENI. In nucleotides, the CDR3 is TGTGCCAGCTCACCAGGGCTAGCGGGGCATGGTGAAGATACGCAGTATTTT. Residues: CASSPGLAGHGEDTQYF. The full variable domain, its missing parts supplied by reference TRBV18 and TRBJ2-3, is NAGVMQNPRHLVRRRGQEARLRCSPMKGHSHVYWYRQLPEEGLKFMVYLQKENIIDESGMPKERFSAEFPKEGPSILRIQQVVRGDSAAYFCASSPGLAGHGEDTQYFGPGTRLTVL.

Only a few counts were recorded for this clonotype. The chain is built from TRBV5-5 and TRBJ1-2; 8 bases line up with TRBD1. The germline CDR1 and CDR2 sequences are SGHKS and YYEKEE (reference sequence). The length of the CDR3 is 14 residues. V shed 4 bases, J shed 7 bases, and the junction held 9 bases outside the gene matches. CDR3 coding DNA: TGTGCCAGCAGCCTACAGGGGGTCCAGGGTGGCTACACCTTC. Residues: CASSLQGVQGGYTF.

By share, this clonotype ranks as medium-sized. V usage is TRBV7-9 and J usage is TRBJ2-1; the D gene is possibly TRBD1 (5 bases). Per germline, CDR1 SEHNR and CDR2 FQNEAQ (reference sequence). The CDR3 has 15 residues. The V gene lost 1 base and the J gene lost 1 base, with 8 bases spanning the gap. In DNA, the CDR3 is TGTGCCAGCAGCTTAGTGCAGGGATCCTACAATGAGCAGTTCTTC. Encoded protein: CASSLVQGSYNEQFF.